This T cell receptor beta chain was observed in a study of OX40 agonist ivuxolimab in advanced cancers. Study in general: Patients were infused with ivuxolimab every 2 weeks at 0.01 to 10 mg/kg.

The CDR3 runs 15 residues. Unmatched junction bases numbered 8, after V lost 4 bases and J lost 7 bases. Germline-derived CDR1 and CDR2 are SGHRS and YFSETQ. Sequenced by immunoSEQ multiplex PCR; TCRdb stores in-frame clones only, minus some. Of tens of thousands of clones listed, about 90% are singletons. Patients were excluded for autoimmune disease history or systemic immunosuppression. J is TRBJ1-6 and V is TRBV5-1; 7 bases are shared with TRBD1. The receptor's source is an adult with an advanced solid tumor such as melanoma, head and neck, liver or kidney cancer. The sequences come from CD4+ or CD8+ T cells sorted from blood, collected in a trial of the OX40 agonist ivuxolimab. This CDR3 is CASSVLGTENSPLHF. As DNA, the CDR3 is TGCGCCAGCAGCGTCCTTGGGACAGAAAATTCACCCCTCCACTTT.